These 29 T cell receptor beta chains originate from one sample sequenced in a study of control samples from healthy donors and cancer patients. The protocol was immunoSEQ multiplex PCR, while the TCRdb copy is restricted to in-frame clones and leaves out a portion. The sample holds 65,000 to 100,000 clones; roughly 91% are singletons and the top ten take approximately 15%. The sequenced sample was blood. These receptors came from a man aged 45-60 years in good health.

J is TRBJ2-1 and V is TRBV30; D remains ambiguous. The V and J ends lost 3 bases and 9 bases respectively, with 12 bases between them. Germline assignment: CDR1 GTSNPN and CDR2 SVGIG (reference sequence). The CDR3 runs to 12 residues. The CDR3: CAWSRTWGEQFF. CDR3 DNA: TGTGCCTGGAGCCGTACATGGGGTGAGCAGTTCTTC. Based on the CDR3 plus reference TRBV30 and TRBJ2-1, the full variable domain is SQTIHQWPATLVQPVGSPLSLECTVEGTSNPNLYWYRQAAGRGLQLLFYSVGIGQISSEVPQNLSASRPQDRQFILSSKKLLLSDSGFYLCAWSRTWGEQFFGPGTRLTVL.

The CDR3 DNA follows: TGTGCCAGTAGTTTGACAGGGGGCCGCTCTGGGGCCAACGTCCTGACTTTC. Its protein product is CASSLTGGRSGANVLTF. V usage is TRBV19 and J usage is TRBJ2-6; 10 bases match TRBD1. The germline CDR1 and CDR2 sequences are LNHDA and SQIVND (reference sequence). V lost 5 bases and J lost 0; bases outside the gene matches: 4. The CDR3 consists of 17 residues.

The chain joins TRBV6-6 to TRBJ2-1, with 9 bases aligning to TRBD2. The trim removed 6 bases at V and 4 bases at J, leaving 4 bases unmatched. This CDR3 is built from 14 residues. Germline V lookup: CDR1 MNHNY, CDR2 SVGAGI (reference sequence). CDR3 residues: CASSYSGGYNEQFF. The CDR3 nucleotides read TGTGCCAGCAGCTATAGCGGGGGATACAATGAGCAGTTCTTC.

V is TRBV10-3 and J is TRBJ1-5; D is ambiguous. The CDR3 extends over 15 amino acids. Trimming removed 6 bases at V and 0 bases at J, with 12 bases between. Germline loops: CDR1 ENHRY, CDR2 SYGVKD. The chain's CDR3 is CAISKDGDSNQPQHF. The CDR3 region has the DNA TGTGCCATCAGCAAGGACGGCGATAGCAATCAGCCCCAGCATTTT.

This clone has only a few counts. The genes are TRBV6-2 or TRBV6-3 and TRBJ1-1, with D unresolved. This CDR3 comprises 12 residues. CDR1 is MNHEY and CDR2 is SVGEGT in the germline V gene. V lost 5 bases and J lost 6, with 10 bases in between. Written as DNA, the CDR3 is TGTGCCAGCAGTATATACGGCGCTGAAGCTTTCTTT. Translated: CASSIYGAEAFF.

The chain uses TRBV27 and TRBJ2-1; TRBD2 agrees at 7 bases. The CDR3 covers 15 residues. Germline V gene lookup returns CDR1 MNHEY and CDR2 SMNVEV (reference sequence). V was pared by 3 bases and J by 2 bases, with 4 bases of the junction left unmatched. CDR3 sequence: CASSFAAGAYNEQFF. The CDR3 coding sequence is TGTGCCAGCAGTTTTGCGGCGGGGGCCTACAATGAGCAGTTCTTC.

This rearrangement joins TRBV29-1 to TRBJ1-1; D is unclear. Germline V gives CDR1 SQVTM, CDR2 ANQGSEA. The V and J ends lost 4 bases and 0 bases respectively, with 9 bases between them. The CDR3 runs 13 residues. CDR3 in DNA: TGCAGCGTTGTCCCTGTCCTGAACACTGAAGCTTTCTTT. Translated, it gives CSVVPVLNTEAFF. The full variable domain, rest sourced from reference TRBV29-1 and TRBJ1-1, is SAVISQKPSRDICQRGTSLTIQCQVDSQVTMMFWYRQQPGQSLTLIATANQGSEATYESGFVIDKFPISRPNLTFSTLTVSNMSPEDSSIYLCSVVPVLNTEAFFGQGTRLTVV.

The chain combines TRBV27 with TRBJ2-6; 8 bases match TRBD1. Germline trimming cut 6 bases from V and 6 bases from J; bases unmatched to any gene: 4. The CDR3 extends over 14 amino acids. In germline, CDR1 is MNHEY, CDR2 SMNVEV (reference sequence). For the CDR3, the DNA is TGTGCCAGCAGACACAGGGGGGAGGCCAACGTCCTGACTTTC. Translated: CASRHRGEANVLTF.

V gene TRBV27 combines with J gene TRBJ2-3; 8 bases match TRBD1. The CDR3 totals 15 residues. CDR1 is MNHEY, CDR2 SMNVEV, per germline (reference sequence). Trimming took 7 bases from V and 9 from J; bases not matched to a gene: 15. The CDR3 loop reads CASTARGQVTGTQYF. CDR3 sequence (DNA): TGTGCCAGCACTGCTCGGGGACAGGTCACTGGGACGCAGTATTTT.

The chain has TRBV6-5 and TRBJ1-2, with D unclear. This CDR3 is 13 amino acids long. V lost 9 bases to trimming and J lost 4 bases, with 15 bases between them. Germline V lookup: CDR1 MNHEY, CDR2 SVGAGI. The CDR3 DNA sequence: TGTGCCAGTTCCTCTATAAGCGTCTATGGCTACACCTTC. Amino acids: CASSSISVYGYTF.

This clone was detected once. This rearrangement joins TRBV7-8 to TRBJ2-2, with 11 bases aligning to TRBD2. This CDR3 is built from 17 residues. Germline V gene data show CDR1 as SGHVS and CDR2 as FQNEAQ. The J segment lost 0 bases and the V segment lost 4 bases, leaving 4 bases of the junction unmatched. The CDR3 region has the DNA TGTGCCAGCAGCTCACTAGCGGGGGCGGCGAACACCGGGGAGCTGTTTTTT. This codes for CASSSLAGAANTGELFF.

V gene TRBV29-1 combines with J gene TRBJ1-1, with D perhaps TRBD1 (5 bases). Germline V gene sequence: CDR1 SQVTM, CDR2 ANQGSEA. The CDR3 spans 14 residues. V gave up 6 bases and J gave up 4 bases, with 18 bases separating them. CDR3 loop: CSVLYSGGATEAFF. As DNA, the CDR3 is TGCAGCGTCCTATATTCCGGTGGGGCCACTGAAGCTTTCTTT.

The sample holds one count of this clone. The V and J genes are TRBV5-1 and TRBJ2-7; the match to TRBD1 covers 7 bases. Germline V gives CDR1 SGHRS, CDR2 YFSETQ. The trim removed 6 bases at V and 2 bases at J, leaving 8 bases unmatched. This CDR3 comprises 14 residues. CDR3: CASNPGQPPYEQYF. CDR3 DNA sequence: TGCGCCAGCAACCCGGGACAGCCACCCTACGAGCAGTACTTC.

The chain recombines TRBV7-2 with TRBJ2-3; the match to TRBD1 covers 8 bases. Germline V gene data show CDR1 as SGHTA and CDR2 as FQGNSA. This CDR3 spans 15 amino acids. Losses at the gene ends were 4 bases for V and 4 bases for J; bases not matched to a gene: 7. The CDR3, as DNA: TGTGCCAGCAGCTCGACAGGGGTGGGAGCAGATACGCAGTATTTT. Translated, it gives CASSSTGVGADTQYF.

CDR3 nucleotides: TGTGCCAGTAGTAACCCGGGGGCTGGCTACACCTTC. Translated, it gives CASSNPGAGYTF. V gene TRBV19 combines with J gene TRBJ1-2; TRBD1 is a possible D gene (6 bases). V gave up 4 bases and J gave up 7 bases, with 10 bases separating them. The CDR3 has 12 residues. Looked up from germline, CDR1 is LNHDA and CDR2 is SQIVND (reference sequence).

V and J are TRBV11-3 and TRBJ2-1; weak D call: TRBD2 (5 bases). V was shortened by 0 bases and J by 0 bases, with 9 bases between the two germline ends. CDR3 length: 16 amino acids. Germline V gives CDR1 SGHNT, CDR2 YENEEA. The CDR3 DNA sequence: TGTGCCAGCAGCTTAGATGGGCGGGTCTCCTACAATGAGCAGTTCTTC. It yields the protein CASSLDGRVSYNEQFF.

V gene TRBV2 combines with J gene TRBJ1-2; the match to TRBD1 covers 8 bases. CDR1 SNHLY and CDR2 FYNNEI come from the germline V gene. This CDR3 comprises 13 residues. V trimming: 7 bases; J trimming: 8 bases; junction bases outside the gene matches: 9. The CDR3, as DNA: TGTGCCAGCACCCTGATGGACAGGGCGGGCTACACCTTC. It translates to CASTLMDRAGYTF.

V and J are TRBV6-5 and TRBJ2-3; 7 positions agree with TRBD1. With V trimmed by 7 bases and J by 2 bases, 6 bases remained unmatched. The CDR3 length is 14 residues. Germline V gene data show CDR1 as MNHEY and CDR2 as SVGAGI. The CDR3 DNA reads TGTGCCAGCACCCTCGACAGGGACACAGATACGCAGTATTTT. Amino acids: CASTLDRDTDTQYF.

The J gene is TRBJ2-2, the V gene TRBV18; D perhaps matches TRBD2 (5 bases). The CDR3 spans 19 residues. Trimming removed 3 bases from V and 5 bases from J, with 25 bases in between. Germline assignment: CDR1 KGHSH and CDR2 LQKENI. CDR3 nucleotides: TGTGCCAGCTCACCGTGGAAGGCTGGAGGACCCTTAAGGACCGGGGAGCTGTTTTTT. Its translation is CASSPWKAGGPLRTGELFF.

This clone was found once. The chain has TRBV5-1 and TRBJ1-2; D unresolved. The CDR3 is 14 residues long. The V and J ends lost 0 bases and 2 bases respectively, with 8 bases between them. Germline loops: CDR1 SGHRS, CDR2 YFSETQ. CDR3: CASSLDARNYGYTF. CDR3 DNA: TGCGCCAGCAGCTTGGATGCGAGAAACTATGGCTACACCTTC.

The chain links TRBV4-1 to TRBJ1-4, with 8 bases fitting TRBD1. Germline assignment: CDR1 MGHRA and CDR2 YSYEKL. Losses at the gene ends were 6 bases for V and 1 base for J; bases not matched to a gene: 13. This CDR3 spans 18 amino acids. The CDR3 loop is CASSPRAGGFVTNEKLFF. The CDR3 DNA reads TGCGCCAGCAGTCCGCGGGCAGGGGGCTTTGTAACTAATGAAAAACTGTTTTTT.

V is TRBV11-2 and J is TRBJ1-2, with TRBD1 as a possible D gene (5 bases). The V end was cut by 6 bases, the J end by 2 bases, with 16 bases between. Germline assignment: CDR1 SGHAT and CDR2 FQNNGV. The CDR3 consists of 15 residues. Here the CDR3 DNA reads TGTGCCAGCAGTCCCAATCGGGGACTGAACTATGGCTACACCTTC. Translated, it gives CASSPNRGLNYGYTF.

The chain carries TRBV10-2 and TRBJ2-7; D gene ambiguous. V shed 4 bases and J shed 6 bases, with 10 bases lying between them. The CDR3 spans 12 residues. Germline V gives CDR1 WSHSY, CDR2 SAAADI. The CDR3, as DNA: TGCGCCAGCAGTGGGTCTGGGATCGAGCAGTACTTC. Its protein is CASSGSGIEQYF.

This chain uses TRBV29-1 with TRBJ1-3, with D uncertain. Per germline, CDR1 SQVTM and CDR2 ANQGSEA. Trimming removed 7 bases from V and 4 bases from J, with 14 bases in between. CDR3 size: 13 residues. Written as DNA, the CDR3 is TGCAGCGCCAACCCCGTGTCGGGAAACACCATATATTTT. Encoded protein: CSANPVSGNTIYF.

The V and J genes are TRBV12-3 or TRBV12-4 and TRBJ1-5, with D unclear. The CDR3 extends over 13 amino acids. Between the trimmed V and J ends, which lost 5 bases and 9 bases, there was a span of 14 bases. CDR3 nucleotide sequence: TGTGCCAGCAGTCCCCTGCCCCATCGGCCCCAGCATTTT. Amino acid sequence: CASSPLPHRPQHF.

V usage is TRBV24-1 and J usage is TRBJ2-1, with TRBD1 matching over 7 bases. Looked up from germline, CDR1 is KGHDR and CDR2 is SFDVKD. CDR3 length: 15 amino acids. The V gene end was trimmed by 2 bases and the J gene end by 6 bases; junction bases not matched to a gene: 6. The CDR3: CATSDYAQGVNEQFF. The CDR3 nucleotides are TGTGCCACCAGTGATTATGCTCAGGGGGTCAATGAGCAGTTCTTC.

The CDR3 DNA reads TGTGCCAGCAGGGCCCCCCGGGGAGATCAGCCCCAGCATTTT. Its protein product is CASRAPRGDQPQHF. The chain carries TRBV2 and TRBJ1-5; D is undetermined. Germline CDR1 is SNHLY and CDR2 is FYNNEI. The CDR3 totals 14 residues. Trimming cost V 6 bases and J 5 bases, with 14 bases left between them.

Written as DNA, the CDR3 is TGCGCCAGCAGTGAGTCCCGACGTAGCGCGGGAAACACCATATATTTT. Translated: CASSESRRSAGNTIYF. The V and J genes are TRBV10-2 and TRBJ1-3, with unresolved D. Germline CDR1 WSHSY, CDR2 SAAADI. This CDR3 is built from 16 residues. V lost 0 bases and J lost 4, with 13 bases in between.

The chain has TRBV24-1 and TRBJ2-7; no definite D call. V was trimmed by 3 bases and J by 5 bases, leaving 13 bases between them. Germline assignment: CDR1 KGHDR and CDR2 SFDVKD. This CDR3 has 14 amino acids. As DNA, the CDR3 is TGTGCCACCAGTGATGAGACATTAGGAGACGAGCAGTACTTC. Protein product: CATSDETLGDEQYF.